Here is one TCR beta chain with its context. The target antigen is unknown. This sample was taken from a study of a mutant IDH1 vaccine in newly diagnosed glioma. Study-level information: In weeks 1, 3, 5, 7, 11, 15, 19 and 23, patients were vaccinated. Patients received vaccination from 4-6 weeks after radiotherapy alone, or with temozolomide cycles. It was radiotherapy, temozolomide, or both that patients received previously, with most receiving both.

TCRdb keeps only in-frame clones here, not all; method: immunoSEQ multiplex PCR. Among about 36,000 clones listed, about four fifths were seen once. Germline V lookup: CDR1 SGHDT, CDR2 YYEEEE. The CDR3 has 19 residues. The V end lost 0 bases, the J end lost 0 bases, and 22 bases lay between the germline ends. Study results and limitations: Pseudoprogression appeared independent of alterations in top peripheral clonotypes.

Time point described: week 11, during vaccination. The investigators gave 300 ug of mutant IDH1 20-mer peptide in each vaccine dose, together with topical imiquimod. The sample was peripheral blood mononuclear cells (PBMCs), taken from a glioma patient whose treatment included an IDH1 peptide vaccine. This receptor was identified in a woman in her 30s with glioma. Some clones in this sample may be carry-over from other donors' samples. The V and J genes are TRBV5-6 and TRBJ2-7; D gene ambiguous. The CDR3 protein is CASSLALALIKQRSYEQYF. The CDR3 DNA follows: TGTGCCAGCAGCTTGGCCCTCGCACTCATCAAACAACGCTCCTACGAGCAGTACTTC. Filled out from reference TRBV5-6 and TRBJ2-7, the complete variable domain reads DAGVTQSPTHLIKTRGQQVTLRCSPKSGHDTVSWYQQALGQGPQFIFQYYEEEERQRGNFPDRFSGHQFPNYSSELNVNALLLGDSALYLCASSLALALIKQRSYEQYFGPGTRLTVT.